This passage covers 26 T cell receptor beta chains from one sample sequenced in a study of tumor T cells in aggressive B-cell lymphoma. Generated by immunoSEQ multiplex PCR, the TCRdb table keeps only in-frame clones and is missing some. Among approximately 6,800 clones listed, roughly 86% were seen once. The sequenced sample was tumor tissue. These receptors came from an adult with diffuse large B cell lymphoma. Some clones in this sample may be carry-over from other donors' samples.

Here the CDR3 reads CASRSRAGGLETQYF. As DNA, the CDR3 is TGTGCCAGTAGAAGCCGAGCGGGGGGGCTGGAGACCCAGTACTTC. The chain couples TRBV19 to TRBJ2-5; TRBD2 matches at 10 bases. Germline loops: CDR1 LNHDA, CDR2 SQIVND (reference sequence). Losses at the gene ends were 6 bases for V and 5 bases for J; bases not matched to a gene: 9. This CDR3 is 15 amino acids long. Supplemented by reference TRBV19 and TRBJ2-5, the full variable domain reads DGGITQSPKYLFRKEGQNVTLSCEQNLNHDAMYWYRQDPGQGLRLIYYSQIVNDFQKGDIAEGYSVSREKKESFPLTVTSAQKNPTAFYLCASRSRAGGLETQYFGPGTRLLVL.

CDR3 coding DNA: TGTGCCAGCAGCTTAGTCAGGGTTGGGGACCAAGAGACCCAGTACTTC. It yields the protein CASSLVRVGDQETQYF. The rearrangement uses TRBV7-8 and TRBJ2-5, with D perhaps matching TRBD1 (5 bases). The CDR3 consists of 16 residues. V dropped 1 base and J dropped 0 bases, with 12 bases sitting between them. Germline V gives CDR1 SGHVS, CDR2 FQNEAQ.

This chain joins TRBV6-5 and TRBJ1-2, with 9 bases that match TRBD1. CDR1 and CDR2 (germline): MNHEY, SVGAGI. J was trimmed by 2 bases and V by 7 bases; bases with no gene match: 5. CDR3 size: 14 residues. In DNA, the CDR3 is TGTGCCAGCACCCCGGACAGGGGCAACTATGGCTACACCTTC. Amino acid sequence: CASTPDRGNYGYTF.

The rearrangement links TRBV5-1 to TRBJ2-1; a weak D match, TRBD2 (6 bases). CDR3 length equals 14 residues. Germline CDR1 and CDR2: SGHRS and YFSETQ. With 4 bases removed from V and 7 bases from J, the gap between germline ends came to 15 bases. The CDR3 sequence: CASSPRWEANEQFF. The CDR3 nucleotides are TGCGCCAGCAGCCCCCGGTGGGAGGCGAATGAGCAGTTCTTC.

The rearrangement links TRBV5-4 to TRBJ1-6, with a possible D match to TRBD1 (5 bases). There are 14 residues in the CDR3. V was pared by 3 bases and J by 9 bases, with 13 bases between. CDR1 is SGHNT, CDR2 YYREEE, per germline (reference sequence). The CDR3 reads CASSSGESGSPLHF. CDR3 DNA: TGTGCCAGCAGCTCGGGGGAGTCGGGTTCACCCCTCCACTTT.

The chain employs TRBV4-2 and TRBJ1-4; 8 bases line up with TRBD1. The CDR3 is 15 amino acids. Trimming at V came to 1 base and at J to 6 bases, leaving 4 bases not matched to a gene. Germline CDR1 and CDR2: LGHNA and YNFKEQ. The CDR3 loop reads CASSQAGTGDEKLFF. For the CDR3, the DNA is TGTGCCAGCAGCCAAGCCGGGACAGGCGATGAAAAACTGTTTTTT.

This chain uses TRBV19 with TRBJ2-3, with D perhaps matching TRBD2 (6 bases). CDR3 length equals 14 residues. Deletions cut 3 bases from V and 1 base from J, with 8 bases between. CDR1 is LNHDA and CDR2 is SQIVND in the germline V gene (reference sequence). CDR3 protein: CASSIGGGTDTQYF. CDR3 nucleotides: TGTGCCAGTAGTATCGGGGGAGGCACAGATACGCAGTATTTT.

This rearrangement joins TRBV5-1 to TRBJ2-3; TRBD2 aligns across 8 bases. Germline CDR1 is SGHRS and CDR2 is YFSETQ. The CDR3 consists of 14 residues. Trimming at V came to 0 bases and at J to 6 bases, leaving 3 bases not matched to a gene. CDR3 sequence: CASSLDPSGDTQYF. Here the CDR3 DNA reads TGCGCCAGCAGCTTGGATCCTAGCGGGGATACGCAGTATTTT. The full variable domain, its missing parts supplied by reference TRBV5-1 and TRBJ2-3, is KAGVTQTPRYLIKTRGQQVTLSCSPISGHRSVSWYQQTPGQGLQFLFEYFSETQRNKGNFPGRFSGRQFSNSRSEMNVSTLELGDSALYLCASSLDPSGDTQYFGPGTRLTVL.

V usage is TRBV6-5 and J usage is TRBJ1-1, with a possible D match to TRBD1 (5 bases). Trimming left V 2 bases short and J 3 bases short, with 7 bases between. Germline CDR1 MNHEY, CDR2 SVGAGI. The CDR3 contains 13 residues. The CDR3: CASSYAGYTEAFF. The CDR3 bases are TGTGCCAGCAGTTACGCAGGGTACACTGAAGCTTTCTTT.

This chain connects TRBV7-6 to TRBJ1-2, with unresolved D. The CDR3 runs to 15 residues. Trimming removed 5 bases at V and 0 bases at J, with 13 bases between. The germline CDR1 and CDR2 sequences are SGHVS and FNYEAQ. The CDR3, as DNA: TGTGCCAGCAGCCCCGAGGCCAAACCTAACTATGGCTACACCTTC. As protein: CASSPEAKPNYGYTF.

The V call is TRBV25-1, the J call TRBJ1-2, with D unclear. V lost 5 bases to trimming and J lost 0 bases, with 10 bases between them. Germline V gene data show CDR1 as MGHDK and CDR2 as SYGVNS. CDR3 length: 14 amino acids. The DNA for the CDR3 is TGTGCCAGCAGTCTAGGCGGGTCTAACTATGGCTACACCTTC. Amino acid sequence: CASSLGGSNYGYTF.

This rearrangement joins TRBV27 to TRBJ1-2, with D hard to call. The CDR3 runs 13 residues. The V gene's germline CDR1 is MNHEY and CDR2 SMNVEV (reference sequence). Deletions cut 5 bases from V and 2 bases from J, with 9 bases between. The CDR3 spells CASSPYGNYGYTF. CDR3 bases: TGTGCCAGCAGTCCCTACGGGAACTATGGCTACACCTTC.

The CDR3 spells CASSYLGLAGYNEQFF. CDR3 DNA sequence: TGTGCCAGCAGTTACCTAGGACTAGCGGGTTACAATGAGCAGTTCTTC. The rearrangement uses TRBV6-6 and TRBJ2-1, with 11 nucleotides matching TRBD2. Per germline, CDR1 MNHNY and CDR2 SVGAGI (reference sequence). This CDR3 is built from 16 residues. J lost 4 bases, V lost 2 bases, and 4 bases had no gene match.

This clone has a single count. A read error may produce the germline difference seen at one junction end. The V and J genes are TRBV7-7 and TRBJ2-5, with 10 positions matching TRBD2. Germline V gives CDR1 SSHAT, CDR2 FNYEAQ (reference sequence). This CDR3 has 17 amino acids. In DNA, the CDR3 is TGTGCTAGCAGCTTAAGGCCTAGCGGGAGAGGGAGGGAGACCCAGTACTTC. The encoded protein is CASSLRPSGRGRETQYF.

In this sample, this clone turned up a few times. This sequence joins TRBV9 and TRBJ1-3; tentative D call: TRBD1 (5 bases). This CDR3 has 16 residues. The germline V gene has CDR1 SGDLS and CDR2 YYNGEE. Trimming stripped 3 bases from V and 0 bases from J, with 13 bases between. As DNA, the CDR3 is TGTGCCAGCAGCGCCGACAGTGCCCACTCTGGAAACACCATATATTTT. It specifies CASSADSAHSGNTIYF.

This sequence joins TRBV29-1 and TRBJ2-7, with TRBD2 identical over 11 bases. With 3 bases clipped from V and 3 bases from J, the junction kept 10 bases outside the gene matches. Germline CDR1 SQVTM, CDR2 ANQGSEA. This CDR3 is built from 16 residues. The CDR3, as DNA: TGCAGCGTTGAGGGCCACTCCGGGACTAGCGGCTACGAGCAGTACTTC. It is translated as CSVEGHSGTSGYEQYF.

The rearrangement joins TRBV5-4 to TRBJ2-1; TRBD2 matches 11 bases. V shed 3 bases and J 8 bases; nucleotides not matched to a gene: 7. CDR1 and CDR2 from the germline V gene are SGHNT and YYREEE (reference sequence). The CDR3 spans 15 residues. CDR3 nucleotides: TGTGCCAGCAGCTCCCGCTTAGCGGGAGGGTATGAGCAGTTCTTC. It codes for CASSSRLAGGYEQFF.

The chain recombines TRBV10-1 with TRBJ2-1, with D perhaps TRBD1 (6 bases). Germline V gene sequence: CDR1 WNHNN, CDR2 SYGVQD (reference sequence). V gave up 11 bases and J gave up 2 bases, with 13 bases separating them. The CDR3 consists of 13 residues. The CDR3 bases are TGCGCCGCCTTAAGGGGGACCTACAATGAGCAGTTCTTC. This translates into CAALRGTYNEQFF.

This sequence joins TRBV4-2 and TRBJ1-1; D perhaps matches TRBD1 (5 bases). V was pared by 1 base and J by 1 base, with 7 bases between. This CDR3 contains 14 residues. CDR1 and CDR2 (germline): LGHNA, YNFKEQ. The CDR3: CASSQVTGNTEAFF. The CDR3 region has the DNA TGTGCCAGCAGCCAAGTAACAGGGAACACTGAAGCTTTCTTT.

V usage is TRBV7-8 and J usage is TRBJ2-3, with D maybe TRBD1 (5 bases). The germline CDR1 and CDR2 sequences are SGHVS and FQNEAQ. The CDR3 spans 15 residues. V lost 5 bases to trimming and J lost 0 bases, with 12 bases between them. DNA for the CDR3: TGTGCCAGCAGCCCCTGGGGCAGGAGCACAGATACGCAGTATTTT. Translated, it gives CASSPWGRSTDTQYF.

V is TRBV7-7 and J is TRBJ2-2; D may be TRBD2 (6 bases). The CDR3 spans 15 residues. Germline loops: CDR1 SSHAT, CDR2 FNYEAQ (reference sequence). V gave up 0 bases and J gave up 4 bases, with 9 bases separating them. CDR3 protein: CASSLAGRGTGELFF. The CDR3 DNA sequence: TGTGCCAGCAGCTTAGCGGGGCGGGGCACCGGGGAGCTGTTTTTT.

The chain uses TRBV5-1 and TRBJ1-1; 10 nucleotides line up with TRBD1. This CDR3 comprises 19 residues. CDR1 SGHRS and CDR2 YFSETQ come from the germline V gene. The trim removed 0 bases at V and 5 bases at J, leaving 16 bases unmatched. The CDR3 protein is CASSLVVSRTGGEMTEAFF. The CDR3 region has the DNA TGCGCCAGCAGCTTGGTAGTCTCGAGGACAGGGGGAGAGATGACTGAAGCTTTCTTT.

The genes are TRBV10-2 and TRBJ1-2; 11 bases are shared with TRBD1. CDR3 length equals 15 residues. V was pared by 6 bases and J by 6 bases, with 9 bases of the junction left unmatched. Germline V gives CDR1 WSHSY, CDR2 SAAADI. The CDR3 sequence is CASRRTGGGLDGYTF. Here the CDR3 DNA reads TGCGCCAGCAGAAGGACAGGGGGCGGTCTAGATGGCTACACCTTC.

The chain links TRBV5-6 to TRBJ2-3; tentative D call: TRBD2 (5 bases). Trimming took off 0 bases at V and 10 bases at J, with 15 bases between the two ends. Germline V gene lookup returns CDR1 SGHDT and CDR2 YYEEEE. CDR3 length: 14 amino acids. The CDR3 DNA reads TGTGCCAGCAGCTTGGGTACTAGTTTCGTCGCGCAGTATTTT. Translated: CASSLGTSFVAQYF.

The chain employs TRBV7-2 and TRBJ1-4; 7 nucleotides align to TRBD1. CDR3 length equals 14 residues. The junction had 7 bases not matched to a gene; V was cut back by 5 bases and J by 7 bases. The germline gives CDR1 SGHTA, CDR2 FQGNSA. CDR3 sequence: CASSPGGLGEKLFF. The CDR3 region has the DNA TGTGCCAGCAGCCCAGGGGGACTTGGTGAAAAACTGTTTTTT.

This clone appeared a single time. This chain links TRBV9 with TRBJ1-1; D call uncertain. This CDR3 is built from 14 residues. Per the germline V gene, CDR1 is SGDLS and CDR2 is YYNGEE. The ends were cut back, 0 bases at V and 6 bases at J, with 12 bases in the middle. CDR3 residues: CASSVAKSLPEAFF. In nucleotides, the CDR3 is TGTGCCAGCAGCGTAGCTAAGTCCCTCCCTGAAGCTTTCTTT.